The sequence of this TCR beta chain was determined in a study of blood T cells in healthy people across ages. Study results and limitations: There were more naive CD4+ cells and higher diversity in long-lived donors than in aged donors.

V lost 3 bases to trimming and J lost 0 bases, with 9 bases between them. Germline V gene sequence: CDR1 ENHRY, CDR2 SYGVKD. This CDR3 spans 14 amino acids. Each individual donor underwent a draw of ten milliliters of peripheral blood. On this clonotype: The target antigen is unknown.

The second PCR ran roughly 6 to 12 cycles with a sample-barcoded 5' primer and J-beta primers. In TCRdb, the 5' RACE reads were re-called with MiXCR into one record per CDR3 protein. The sample has some 710,000 distinct CDR3 sequences, 46% seen once; the top ten hold over 15%. This receptor was taken from an elderly man in good health. The sample was blood. The chain couples TRBV10-3 to TRBJ2-7, with D hard to call. The DNA for the CDR3 is TGTGCCATCAGTGAAGGCGAAGCCTCCTACGAGCAGTACTTC. Encoded protein: CAISEGEASYEQYF.